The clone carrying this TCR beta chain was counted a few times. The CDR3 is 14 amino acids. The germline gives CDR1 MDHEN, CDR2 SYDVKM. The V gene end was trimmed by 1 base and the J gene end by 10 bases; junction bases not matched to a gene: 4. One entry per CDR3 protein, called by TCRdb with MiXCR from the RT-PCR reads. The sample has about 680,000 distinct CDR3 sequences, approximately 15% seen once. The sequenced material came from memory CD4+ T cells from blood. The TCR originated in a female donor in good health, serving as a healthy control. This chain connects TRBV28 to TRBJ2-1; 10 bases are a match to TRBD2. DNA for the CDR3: TGTGCCAGCAGTTTATTAGCGGGAGGCCTCGAGCAGTTCTTC. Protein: CASSLLAGGLEQFF. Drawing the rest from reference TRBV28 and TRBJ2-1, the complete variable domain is DVKVTQSSRYLVKRTGEKVFLECVQDMDHENMFWYRQDPGLGLRLIYFSYDVKMKEKGDIPEGYSVSREKKERFSLILESASTNQTSMYLCASSLLAGGLEQFFGPGTRLTVL.